A single sample gave rise to the 13 T cell receptor beta chains below, sequenced in a study of cytomegalovirus exposure and HLA in healthy donors. It was with 60 Vbeta and 13 Jbeta primers that the PCR ran. TCRdb's copy holds only in-frame clones and misses some; the assay was immunoSEQ multiplex PCR. The sample has just over 200,000 clones; around four fifths are singletons. The sequencing input was PBMCs. The receptors shown here come from a woman in her 40s in good health and CMV-seronegative.

The chain uses TRBV10-3 and TRBJ1-4, with 8 bases aligning to TRBD1. This CDR3 has 13 residues. Trimming removed 6 bases from V and 8 bases from J; junction bases left unmatched: 5. Germline V gene data show CDR1 as ENHRY and CDR2 as SYGVKD. The CDR3 nucleotides read TGTGCCATCAGGACAGGGGTTGACGAAAAACTGTTTTTT. Its translation is CAIRTGVDEKLFF.

This clone was detected a few times. The gene calls are TRBV4-1 and TRBJ2-7, with 10 bases matching TRBD2. The junction had 11 bases not matched to a gene; V was cut back by 4 bases and J by 2 bases. Germline-derived CDR1 and CDR2 are MGHRA and YSYEKL. The CDR3 extends over 17 amino acids. The CDR3 nucleotides read TGCGCCAGCAGCCCGGGACTAGCGCGAAGTTTGGCCTACGAGCAGTACTTC. This encodes CASSPGLARSLAYEQYF.

The chain links TRBV30 to TRBJ1-4, with 8 bases that match TRBD1. The CDR3 consists of 14 residues. Germline V gives CDR1 GTSNPN, CDR2 SVGIG (reference sequence). With 5 bases clipped from V and 11 bases from J, the junction kept 13 bases outside the gene matches. This CDR3 is CAWGRTGLGLKLFF. CDR3 coding DNA: TGTGCCTGGGGACGGACAGGGCTCGGCCTTAAACTGTTTTTT.

The V call is TRBV27, the J call TRBJ1-6; perhaps TRBD1 as D (6 bases). Trimming left V 5 bases short and J 9 bases short, with 11 bases between. This CDR3 region has 13 residues. Germline assignment: CDR1 MNHEY and CDR2 SMNVEV (reference sequence). CDR3 coding DNA: TGTGCCAGCAGTGTCAGGGGCCTTTCACCCCTCCACTTT. It translates to CASSVRGLSPLHF.

The chain couples TRBV5-3 to TRBJ2-7; TRBD2 aligns across 8 bases. TRBV5-3 is marked as an open reading frame, function uncertain. CDR3 size: 14 residues. The ends lost 3 bases at V and 3 bases at J; junction bases unmatched: 5. The CDR3 region has the DNA TGTGCCAGAAGCTCGGGACTAGTTCTCTACGAGCAGTACTTC. It codes for CARSSGLVLYEQYF.

This chain links TRBV2 with TRBJ2-2, with TRBD2 matching over 13 bases. Trimming removed 6 bases from V and 7 bases from J; junction bases left unmatched: 5. The CDR3 spans 15 residues. Germline-derived CDR1 and CDR2 are SNHLY and FYNNEI. The CDR3, as DNA: TGTGCCAGCAGGGGGACTAGCGGGAACGTCGGGGAGCTGTTTTTT. Translation: CASRGTSGNVGELFF.

This rearrangement joins TRBV9 to TRBJ2-1; 14 bases match TRBD2. Germline CDR1 SGDLS, CDR2 YYNGEE. This CDR3 comprises 20 residues. J was trimmed by 3 bases and V by 2 bases; bases with no gene match: 13. CDR3 nucleotide sequence: TGTGCCAGCAGCGTGGGCCTTGGGACTAGCGGGAGACGGCGCTACAATGAGCAGTTCTTC. Encoded protein: CASSVGLGTSGRRRYNEQFF.

This chain joins TRBV7-8 and TRBJ2-7; 7 bases are shared with TRBD1. CDR1 and CDR2 from the germline V gene are SGHVS and FQNEAQ. The CDR3 runs 15 residues. V trimming: 3 bases; J trimming: 0 bases; junction bases outside the gene matches: 5. CDR3 sequence reads: CASSFRTGFSYEQYF. DNA of the CDR3: TGTGCCAGCAGCTTCCGGACAGGATTCTCCTACGAGCAGTACTTC.

This clone is a singleton in its sample. The chain is built from TRBV27 and TRBJ2-1; D not certain. CDR1 and CDR2 from the germline V gene are MNHEY and SMNVEV (reference sequence). The CDR3 is 12 amino acids. Trimming took 2 bases from V and 8 from J, leaving 7 bases between them. CDR3 DNA: TGTGCCAGCAGTTTACCCGGTGATGAGCAGTTCTTC. Translation: CASSLPGDEQFF.

V and J are TRBV6-6 and TRBJ1-4; 7 bases agree with TRBD1. The CDR3 is 13 amino acids. After removal of 7 bases from V and 17 bases from J, the junction contained 16 bases not matched to a gene. The germline V gene encodes CDR1 MNHNY and CDR2 SVGAGI (reference sequence). CDR3 coding DNA: TGTGCCAGCACCTCCGTACCGGACAGGCCGTGTTTTTTT. This codes for CASTSVPDRPCFF.

In nucleotides, the CDR3 is TGCGCCAGCAGCTTAGAGGAGAACACTGAAGCTTTCTTT. It codes for CASSLEENTEAFF. The chain links TRBV5-1 to TRBJ1-1; D not certain. The CDR3 covers 13 residues. The germline CDR1 and CDR2 sequences are SGHRS and YFSETQ. The V and J ends lost 2 bases and 1 base respectively, with 6 bases between them.

A few counts support this clone. V usage is TRBV11-2 and J usage is TRBJ2-7, with D possibly TRBD2 on 5 matching bases. Looked up from germline, CDR1 is SGHAT and CDR2 is FQNNGV. This CDR3 region has 19 residues. Trimming removed 5 bases from V and 0 bases from J, with 26 bases in between. The CDR3 here is CASSPISRGRARSSYEQYF. Written as DNA, the CDR3 is TGTGCCAGCAGCCCCATTAGTAGAGGGAGAGCGAGGAGCTCCTACGAGCAGTACTTC.

V usage is TRBV2 and J usage is TRBJ2-5; 8 bases line up with TRBD2. The DNA end lines up better with TRBJ2-7; the J call may be wrong. The CDR3 runs to 13 residues. CDR1 and CDR2 (germline): SNHLY, FYNNEI. The CDR3 region is CASSVREGYEQYF. CDR3 DNA: TGTGCCAGCAGTGTCCGGGAGGGCTACGAGCAGTACTTC.